The T cell receptor (beta chain) described here comes from a study of a mutant IDH1 vaccine in newly diagnosed glioma. Study-wide background: Vaccines were begun 4-6 weeks after radiotherapy alone, or with temozolomide cycles. V12 occurred at week 35 and V13 at week 47. Overall study findings and caveats: Apparently unrelated to pseudoprogression were changes in the top peripheral T cell clonotypes.

As for time point: week 35, safety follow-up. Doses of 300 ug of mutant IDH1 20-mer peptide were given with topical imiquimod. Per germline, CDR1 GTSNPN and CDR2 SVGIG (reference sequence). V lost 0 bases and J lost 5, with 18 bases in between. The CDR3 contains 16 residues. Clones were sequenced by immunoSEQ multiplex PCR, and TCRdb holds only the in-frame ones, with some missing. The repertoire holds fewer than 35,000 clones, around four fifths seen once, with about 10% in the top ten. With respect to this clone: What it recognizes is unknown.

This sequence originates from a woman aged 40 to 50 with glioma. Sequencing was performed on PBMCs, taken from a glioma patient whose treatment included an IDH1 peptide vaccine. V usage is TRBV30 and J usage is TRBJ2-3, with D tentatively TRBD2 (6 bases). The CDR3 spells CAWSVTLSGGRDTQYF. In DNA, the CDR3 is TGTGCCTGGAGTGTAACCCTTTCCGGGGGTAGAGATACGCAGTATTTT. The whole variable domain, remainder taken from reference TRBV30 and TRBJ2-3, is SQTIHQWPATLVQPVGSPLSLECTVEGTSNPNLYWYRQAAGRGLQLLFYSVGIGQISSEVPQNLSASRPQDRQFILSSKKLLLSDSGFYLCAWSVTLSGGRDTQYFGPGTRLTVL.